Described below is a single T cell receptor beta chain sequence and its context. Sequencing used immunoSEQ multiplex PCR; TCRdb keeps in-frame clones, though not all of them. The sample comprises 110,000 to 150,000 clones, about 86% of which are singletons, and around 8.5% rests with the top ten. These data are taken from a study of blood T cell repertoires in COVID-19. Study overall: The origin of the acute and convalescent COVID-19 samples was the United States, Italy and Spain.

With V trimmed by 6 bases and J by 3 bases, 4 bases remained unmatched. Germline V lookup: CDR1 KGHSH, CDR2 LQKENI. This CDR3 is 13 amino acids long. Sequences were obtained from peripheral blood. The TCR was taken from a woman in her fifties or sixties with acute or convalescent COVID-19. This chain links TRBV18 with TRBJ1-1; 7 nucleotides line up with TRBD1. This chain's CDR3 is CASSDRVDTEAFF. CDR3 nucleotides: TGTGCCAGCTCCGACAGGGTTGACACTGAAGCTTTCTTT. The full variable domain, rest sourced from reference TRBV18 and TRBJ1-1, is NAGVMQNPRHLVRRRGQEARLRCSPMKGHSHVYWYRQLPEEGLKFMVYLQKENIIDESGMPKERFSAEFPKEGPSILRIQQVVRGDSAAYFCASSDRVDTEAFFGQGTRLTVV.